Described below is a single T cell receptor (beta chain) sequence and its context. This clonotype is medium-sized (0.01 to 0.1%). Its binding antigen is unknown. No base quality values were provided; no much bigger clone lies one nucleotide off. V is shortened by 2 bases, J by 6 bases, and the region joining them spans 12 bases. CDR3 length: 14 amino acids, cysteine to phenylalanine. The kept DNA is CDR3 alone, 42 bases in frame from the first base. CDR1 and CDR2, looked up from the germline V gene, are MGHRA and YSYEKL. The data were taken from a study of molecular identifiers for immune sequencing clone quantification (dated by TCRdb to the late 2010s). For context, the study as a whole: For a replicate experiment, the RNA from either approximately 20,000 or 100,000 naive CD8 T cells was divided into five aliquots, and four of those aliquots went on to sequencing. The study was a methods study using CD8 T cells to benchmark molecular-identifier clustering-based TCR repertoire sequencing (MIDCIRS) and TCR RNA copy counting. The study at large found these results: Spiked-in Jurkat TCR RNA equivalent to a single cell was reported to be detectable even among over 800,000 naive CD8 T cells. In CMV-specific effector cells, over 97% of molecules were held by clones above 20 RNA copies, whereas under 1% of molecules were held by such clones in naive cells. When barcode sub-clustering was left out, chimeric consensus sequences inflated TCR diversity, with chimeras reaching as high as 47%. The naive libraries included spiked-in Jurkat TCR RNA (around 10 copies' worth), and this RNA is not part of the donor repertoire. Modeling indicated about 3.1 TCR RNA copies recovered per cell, compared with around 9.8 by digital PCR, which implies a capture efficiency of approximately 30%. Identical TCR molecules sharing a barcode could cause highly expanded clone sizes to be underestimated.

Libraries of naive CD8 T cells were built from anywhere between roughly 19,000 and 1,000,000 sorted cells, with 10%, 30% or 50% of the purified RNA used. Naive CD8 T cells, defined as CD8+CD4-CCR7+CD45RA+, were FACS-sorted into RLT Plus buffer on a BD FACSAria II. Under 11 TCR copies' worth of Jurkat RNA were spiked into about 20,000-1,000,000 naive CD8 T cell samples to test detection sensitivity. CD8 T cells were enriched with RosetteSep CD8+ T Cell Enrichment Cocktail and Ficoll-Paque, followed by ACK red cell lysis. Library preparation used PCR. TCRdb shows the sequencer as Illumina HiSeq 4000. Bulk TCR libraries were prepared as previously described, using TCR primers listed in Table S5. The Qiagen AllPrep DNA/RNA kit was used to purify total RNA. Before analysis, reads from multiple sequencing runs of one library were combined. As for the authors' bioinformatics: Reads were retained only if an exact TCR constant sequence was present, and the retained reads were trimmed to 150 nt and grouped according to their 12-nt molecular barcodes. Reads within each barcode group were sub-clustered using a 15% Levenshtein threshold, and quality-weighted consensus sequences were constructed for each RNA molecule. Non-functional sequences were discarded, and so were lower-count sequences lying one edit away from another sequence. Based on fitting two negative binomial distributions, any barcode sub-cluster with under 20% of the maximum read count was discarded. Starting from the raw public reads, TCRdb applied fastp trimming at Q25, assembled clones with MiXCR and retained in-frame beta chains. Each CDR3 protein gets just one entry, which takes the most common genes and DNA from the rows behind it. The V and J calls here are based on TCRdb, not the publication. The sample data list 9,500 to 15,000 distinct CDR3 sequences, and under 20% of these were observed just once. 1.5% of the sample rests with the top ten.

The sample taken for sequencing was naive CD8+ T cells from blood, with Jurkat cell RNA spiked in. The cell subset or site label, as the study defines it: FACS-sorted CD8+CD4-CCR7+CD45RA+ naive T cells. This sequence uses TRBV4-1 and TRBJ2-3; the D gene assignment is ambiguous. This sequence originates from a human donor in good health. Some libraries in this study had Jurkat cell RNA spiked in. The nucleotide sequence is given as TGCGCCAGCAGCCAATATTCTCACGCGGATACGCAGTATTTT. Its amino acids are CASSQYSHADTQYF.